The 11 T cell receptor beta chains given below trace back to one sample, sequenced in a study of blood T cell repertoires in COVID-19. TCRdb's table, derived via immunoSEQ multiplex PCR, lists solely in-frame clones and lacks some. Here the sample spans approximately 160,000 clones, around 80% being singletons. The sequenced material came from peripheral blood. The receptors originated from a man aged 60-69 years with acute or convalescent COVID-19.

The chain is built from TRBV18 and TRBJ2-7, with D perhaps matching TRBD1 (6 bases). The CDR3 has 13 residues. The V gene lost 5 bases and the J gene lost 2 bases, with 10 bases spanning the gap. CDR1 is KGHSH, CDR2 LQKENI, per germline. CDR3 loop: CASSTDRPYEQYF. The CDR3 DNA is TGTGCCAGCTCAACCGACAGGCCCTACGAGCAGTACTTC.

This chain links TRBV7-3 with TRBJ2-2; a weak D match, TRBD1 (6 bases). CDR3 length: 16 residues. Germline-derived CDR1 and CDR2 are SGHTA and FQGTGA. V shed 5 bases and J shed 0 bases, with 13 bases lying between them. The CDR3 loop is CASSPWTVANTGELFF. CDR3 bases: TGTGCCAGCAGCCCCTGGACAGTCGCGAACACCGGGGAGCTGTTTTTT.

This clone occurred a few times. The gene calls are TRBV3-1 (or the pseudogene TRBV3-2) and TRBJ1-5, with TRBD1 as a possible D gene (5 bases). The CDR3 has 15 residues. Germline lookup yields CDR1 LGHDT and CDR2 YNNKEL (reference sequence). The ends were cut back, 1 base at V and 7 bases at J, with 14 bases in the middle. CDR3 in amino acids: CASSQGREVGQPQHF. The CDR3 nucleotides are TGTGCCAGCAGCCAAGGCAGGGAGGTAGGACAGCCCCAGCATTTT.

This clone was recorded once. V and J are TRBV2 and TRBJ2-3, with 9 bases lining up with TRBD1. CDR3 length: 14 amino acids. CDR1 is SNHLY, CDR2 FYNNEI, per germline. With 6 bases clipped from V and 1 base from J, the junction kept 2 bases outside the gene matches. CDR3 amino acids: CASRGQGGTDTQYF. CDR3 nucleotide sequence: TGTGCCAGCAGGGGACAGGGCGGCACAGATACGCAGTATTTT.

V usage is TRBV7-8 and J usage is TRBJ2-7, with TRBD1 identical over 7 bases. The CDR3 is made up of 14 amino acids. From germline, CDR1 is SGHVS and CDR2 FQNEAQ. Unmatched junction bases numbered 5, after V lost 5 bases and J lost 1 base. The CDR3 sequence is CASSARDSSYEQYF. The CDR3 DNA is TGTGCCAGCAGCGCCCGGGACAGTTCCTACGAGCAGTACTTC.

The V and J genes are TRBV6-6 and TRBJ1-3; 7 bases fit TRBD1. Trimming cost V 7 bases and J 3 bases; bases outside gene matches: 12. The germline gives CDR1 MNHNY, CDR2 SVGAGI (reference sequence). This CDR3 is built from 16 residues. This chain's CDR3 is CASKQGEGAGGNTIYF. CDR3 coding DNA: TGTGCCAGCAAGCAGGGAGAGGGGGCTGGTGGAAACACCATATATTTT.

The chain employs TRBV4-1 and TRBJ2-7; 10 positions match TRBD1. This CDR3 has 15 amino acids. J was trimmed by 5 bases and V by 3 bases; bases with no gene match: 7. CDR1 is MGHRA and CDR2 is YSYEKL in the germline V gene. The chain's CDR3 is CASSQVTGTGDEQYF. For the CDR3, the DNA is TGCGCCAGCAGCCAGGTAACCGGGACAGGGGACGAGCAGTACTTC.

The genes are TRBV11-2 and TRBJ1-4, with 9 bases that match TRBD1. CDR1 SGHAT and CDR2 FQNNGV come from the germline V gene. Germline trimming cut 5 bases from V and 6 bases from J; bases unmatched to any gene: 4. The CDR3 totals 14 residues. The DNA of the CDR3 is TGTGCCAGCAGCGTAAGGACAGGGGATGAAAAACTGTTTTTT. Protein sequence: CASSVRTGDEKLFF.

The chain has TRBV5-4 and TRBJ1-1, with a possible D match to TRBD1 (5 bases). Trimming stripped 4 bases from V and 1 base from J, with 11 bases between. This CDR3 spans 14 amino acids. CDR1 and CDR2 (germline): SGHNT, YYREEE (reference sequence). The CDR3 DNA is TGTGCCAGCAGCCAGAAGGGGTCGAACACTGAAGCTTTCTTT. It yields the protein CASSQKGSNTEAFF.

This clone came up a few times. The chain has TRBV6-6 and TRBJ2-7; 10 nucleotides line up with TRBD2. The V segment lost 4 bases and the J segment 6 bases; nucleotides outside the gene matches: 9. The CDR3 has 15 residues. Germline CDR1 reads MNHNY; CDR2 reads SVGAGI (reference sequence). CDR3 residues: CASSSSGTSDGEQYF. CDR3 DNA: TGTGCCAGCAGTTCCTCGGGGACTAGCGACGGCGAGCAGTACTTC.

The CDR3 reads CASTETGRSNQPQHF. The CDR3, as DNA: TGTGCCAGTACCGAGACAGGGAGAAGCAATCAGCCCCAGCATTTT. The chain uses TRBV19 and TRBJ1-5; TRBD1 aligns across 7 bases. With 7 bases clipped from V and 1 base from J, the junction kept 7 bases outside the gene matches. There are 15 residues in the CDR3. Germline assignment: CDR1 LNHDA and CDR2 SQIVND (reference sequence).